The present entry profiles one T cell receptor (beta chain) with its context. Its antigen is not identified. The data stem from a study of T cells expressing NK-cell markers. No DNA is given; TCRdb re-called the 5' RACE reads and lists each CDR3 protein once. This table lists about 150,000 distinct CDR3 sequences. Study observations and caveats: Each of over 5 donors carried dominant NKG2C+ clonotypes accounting for roughly 1.0-7.5% of CD8+ T cells.

Germline-derived CDR1 and CDR2 are SEHNR and FQNEAQ (reference sequence). This CDR3 is 17 amino acids long. The source of this sequence is a man aged 18 to 29 in good health. Sequencing was done on a sample of blood T cells: a sorted CD56 or NKG2C T cell subset, CD4+ or CD8+ T cells, or bulk PBMC T cells (not recorded which). The chain uses TRBV7-9 and TRBJ1-1; the TRBD1 assignment by TCRdb is unverifiable without DNA. This CDR3 reads CASSLGPHRGKNTEAFF. Full variable domain (outside the CDR3, taken from reference TRBV7-9 and TRBJ1-1): DTGVSQNPRHKITKRGQNVTFRCDPISEHNRLYWYRQTLGQGPEFLTYFQNEAQLEKSRLLSDRFSAERPKGSFSTLEIQRTEQGDSAMYLCASSLGPHRGKNTEAFFGQGTRLTVV.